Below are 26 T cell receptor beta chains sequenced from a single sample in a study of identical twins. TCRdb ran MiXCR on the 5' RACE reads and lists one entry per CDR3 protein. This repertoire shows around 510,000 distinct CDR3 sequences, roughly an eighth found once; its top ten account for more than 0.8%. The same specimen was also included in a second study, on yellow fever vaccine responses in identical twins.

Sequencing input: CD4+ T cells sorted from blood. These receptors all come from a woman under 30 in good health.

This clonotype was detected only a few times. This CDR3 reads CSVARERGETQYF. CDR3 coding DNA: TGCAGCGTTGCCCGGGAGAGGGGAGAGACCCAGTACTTC. The rearrangement uses TRBV29-1 and TRBJ2-5; perhaps TRBD2 as D (6 bases). The germline V gene has CDR1 SQVTM and CDR2 ANQGSEA. The CDR3 consists of 13 residues. V was pared by 4 bases and J by 4 bases, with 13 bases between.

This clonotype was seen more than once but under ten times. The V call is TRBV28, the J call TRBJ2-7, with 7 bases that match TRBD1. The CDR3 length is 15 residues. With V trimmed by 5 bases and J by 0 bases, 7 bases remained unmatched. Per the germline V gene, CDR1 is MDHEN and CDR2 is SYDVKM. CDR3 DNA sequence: TGTGCCAGCAGTCGACTACAGGGGAGCTCCTACGAGCAGTACTTC. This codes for CASSRLQGSSYEQYF.

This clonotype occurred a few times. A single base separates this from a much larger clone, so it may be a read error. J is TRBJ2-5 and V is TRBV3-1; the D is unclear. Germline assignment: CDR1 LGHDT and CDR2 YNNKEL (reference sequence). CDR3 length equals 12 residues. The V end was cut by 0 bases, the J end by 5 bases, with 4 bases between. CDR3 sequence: CASSQDWETQYF. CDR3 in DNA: TGTGCCAGCAGCCAAGATTGGGAGACCCAGTACTTC.

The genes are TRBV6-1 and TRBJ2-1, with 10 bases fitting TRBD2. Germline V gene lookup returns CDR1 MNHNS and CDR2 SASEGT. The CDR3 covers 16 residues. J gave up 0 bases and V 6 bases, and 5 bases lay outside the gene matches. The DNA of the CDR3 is TGTGCCAGCAGAACCATAGCGGGAGGCTCCTACAATGAGCAGTTCTTC. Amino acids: CASRTIAGGSYNEQFF.

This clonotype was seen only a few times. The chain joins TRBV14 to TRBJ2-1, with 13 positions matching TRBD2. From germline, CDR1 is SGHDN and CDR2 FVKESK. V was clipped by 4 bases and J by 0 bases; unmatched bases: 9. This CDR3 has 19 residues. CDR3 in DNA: TGTGCCAGCAGCCCTATTGGACTAGCGGGAGTGAGCTCCTACAATGAGCAGTTCTTC. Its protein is CASSPIGLAGVSSYNEQFF.

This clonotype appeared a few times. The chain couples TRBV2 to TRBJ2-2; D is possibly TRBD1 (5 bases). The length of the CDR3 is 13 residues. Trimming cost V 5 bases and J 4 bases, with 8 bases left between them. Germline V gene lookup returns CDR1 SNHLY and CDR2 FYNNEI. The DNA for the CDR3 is TGTGCCAGCAGTCAGGGAACCACCGGGGAGCTGTTTTTT. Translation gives CASSQGTTGELFF.

Written as DNA, the CDR3 is TGTGCCAGCAGCTTAGGTCTTCCAGCTGTGCAGTACTTC. Translated: CASSLGLPAVQYF. The V gene is TRBV7-2, the J gene TRBJ2-7; D gene ambiguous. V lost 1 base and J 9 bases, leaving 13 bases between the germline ends. Germline loops: CDR1 SGHTA, CDR2 FQGNSA. This CDR3 is built from 13 residues.

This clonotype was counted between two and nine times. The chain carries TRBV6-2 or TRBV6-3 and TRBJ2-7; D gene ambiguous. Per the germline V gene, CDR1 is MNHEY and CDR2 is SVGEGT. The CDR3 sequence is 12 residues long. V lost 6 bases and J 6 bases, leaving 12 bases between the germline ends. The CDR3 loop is CASSQSRREQYF. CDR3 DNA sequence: TGTGCCAGCAGCCAGTCTCGGCGCGAGCAGTACTTC.

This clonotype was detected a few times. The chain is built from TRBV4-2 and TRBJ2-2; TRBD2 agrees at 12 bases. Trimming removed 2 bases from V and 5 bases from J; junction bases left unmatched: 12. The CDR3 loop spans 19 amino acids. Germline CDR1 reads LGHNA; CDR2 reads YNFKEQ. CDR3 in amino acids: CASSQLIYSTSGRTGELFF. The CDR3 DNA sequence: TGTGCCAGCAGCCAACTGATATACTCGACTAGCGGGAGAACCGGGGAGCTGTTTTTT.

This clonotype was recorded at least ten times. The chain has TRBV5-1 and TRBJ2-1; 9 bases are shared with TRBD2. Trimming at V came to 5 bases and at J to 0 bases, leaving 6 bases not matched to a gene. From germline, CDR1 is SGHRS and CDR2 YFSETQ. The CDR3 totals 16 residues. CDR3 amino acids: CASRKFSGGSYNEQFF. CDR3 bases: TGCGCCAGCAGAAAGTTTAGCGGGGGCTCCTACAATGAGCAGTTCTTC.

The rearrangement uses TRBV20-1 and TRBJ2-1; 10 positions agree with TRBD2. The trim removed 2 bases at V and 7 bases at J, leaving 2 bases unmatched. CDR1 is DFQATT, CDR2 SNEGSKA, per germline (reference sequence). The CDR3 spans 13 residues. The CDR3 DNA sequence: TGCAGTGCTAGACTAGCGGGAGTAAATGAGCAGTTCTTC. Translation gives CSARLAGVNEQFF.

CDR3 residues: CAISRLAGSYEQYF. The CDR3 DNA follows: TGTGCCATCAGTAGACTAGCGGGATCCTACGAGCAGTACTTC. This chain links TRBV10-3 with TRBJ2-7, with 11 nucleotides matching TRBD2. Germline V CDR1 and CDR2: ENHRY, SYGVKD. V lost 5 bases, J lost 1 base, and 1 base stayed unmatched. This CDR3 spans 14 amino acids.

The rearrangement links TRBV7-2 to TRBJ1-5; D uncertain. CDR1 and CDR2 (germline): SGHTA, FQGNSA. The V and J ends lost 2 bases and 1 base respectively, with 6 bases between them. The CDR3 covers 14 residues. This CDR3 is CASSLRPSNQPQHF. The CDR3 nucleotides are TGTGCCAGCAGCTTACGGCCCAGCAATCAGCCCCAGCATTTT.

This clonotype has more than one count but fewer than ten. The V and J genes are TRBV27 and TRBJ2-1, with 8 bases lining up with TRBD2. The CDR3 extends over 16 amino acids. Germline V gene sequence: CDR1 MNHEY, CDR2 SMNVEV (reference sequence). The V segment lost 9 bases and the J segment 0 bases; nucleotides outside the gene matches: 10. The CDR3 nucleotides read TGTGCCAGTTCAAGTCGGGAGGGCCTCTCCTACAATGAGCAGTTCTTC. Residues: CASSSREGLSYNEQFF.

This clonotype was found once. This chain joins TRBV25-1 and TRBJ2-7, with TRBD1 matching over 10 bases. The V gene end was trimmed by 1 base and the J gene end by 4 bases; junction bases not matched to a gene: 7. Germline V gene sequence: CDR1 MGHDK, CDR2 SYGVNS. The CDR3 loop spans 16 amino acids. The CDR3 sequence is CASSESGRQGAYEQYF. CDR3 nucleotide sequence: TGTGCCAGCAGTGAATCGGGTAGACAGGGGGCTTACGAGCAGTACTTC.

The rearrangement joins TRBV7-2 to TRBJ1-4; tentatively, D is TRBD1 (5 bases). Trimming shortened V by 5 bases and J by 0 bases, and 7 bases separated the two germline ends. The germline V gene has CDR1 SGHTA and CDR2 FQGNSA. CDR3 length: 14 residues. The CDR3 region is CASSLRATNEKLFF. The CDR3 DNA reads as TGTGCCAGCAGCCTCAGGGCAACTAATGAAAAACTGTTTTTT.

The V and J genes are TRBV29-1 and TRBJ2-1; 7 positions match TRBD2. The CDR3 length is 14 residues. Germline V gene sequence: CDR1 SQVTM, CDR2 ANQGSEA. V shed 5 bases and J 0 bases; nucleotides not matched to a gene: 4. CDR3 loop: CSVLADSSYNEQFF. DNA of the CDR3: TGCAGCGTTCTAGCGGATAGCTCCTACAATGAGCAGTTCTTC.

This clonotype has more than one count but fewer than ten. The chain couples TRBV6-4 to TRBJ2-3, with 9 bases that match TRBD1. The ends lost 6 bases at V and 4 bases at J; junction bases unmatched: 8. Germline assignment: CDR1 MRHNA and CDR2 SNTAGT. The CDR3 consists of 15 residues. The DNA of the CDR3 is TGTGCCAGCAGAACGGGACAGGGAGGTCCAGATACGCAGTATTTT. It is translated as CASRTGQGGPDTQYF.

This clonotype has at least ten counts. The CDR3 protein is CASSKGLASYNEQFF. The DNA of the CDR3 is TGTGCCAGCAGCAAAGGACTTGCCTCCTACAATGAGCAGTTCTTC. This chain connects TRBV7-2 to TRBJ2-1; weak D call: TRBD2 (5 bases). With 5 bases removed from V and 0 bases from J, the gap between germline ends came to 11 bases. This CDR3 is 15 amino acids long. Germline lookup yields CDR1 SGHTA and CDR2 FQGNSA.

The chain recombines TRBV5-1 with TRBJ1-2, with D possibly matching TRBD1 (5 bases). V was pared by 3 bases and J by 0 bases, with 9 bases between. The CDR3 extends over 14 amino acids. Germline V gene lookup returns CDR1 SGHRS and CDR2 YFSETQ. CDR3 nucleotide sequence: TGCGCCAGCAGCTGGGGGAAGACTAACTATGGCTACACCTTC. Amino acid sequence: CASSWGKTNYGYTF.

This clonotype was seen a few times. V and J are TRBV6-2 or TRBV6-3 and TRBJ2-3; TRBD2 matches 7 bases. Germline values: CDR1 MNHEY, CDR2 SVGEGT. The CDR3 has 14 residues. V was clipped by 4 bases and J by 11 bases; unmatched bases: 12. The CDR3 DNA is TGTGCCAGCAGTTCAAGGGACCCCTCGGGGGGGCAGTATTTT. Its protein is CASSSRDPSGGQYF.

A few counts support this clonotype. The chain's CDR3 is CASSGQGIGNEQFF. DNA of the CDR3: TGTGCCAGCAGTGGGCAGGGAATTGGCAATGAGCAGTTCTTC. The chain uses TRBV2 and TRBJ2-1, with D maybe TRBD1 (5 bases). V lost 4 bases to trimming and J lost 6 bases, with 13 bases between them. The length of the CDR3 is 14 residues. Germline V gene lookup returns CDR1 SNHLY and CDR2 FYNNEI. Full variable domain (rest looked up from reference TRBV2 and TRBJ2-1): EPEVTQTPSHQVTQMGQEVILRCVPISNHLYFYWYRQILGQKVEFLVSFYNNEISEKSEIFDDQFSVERPDGSNFTLKIRSTKLEDSAMYFCASSGQGIGNEQFFGPGTRLTVL.

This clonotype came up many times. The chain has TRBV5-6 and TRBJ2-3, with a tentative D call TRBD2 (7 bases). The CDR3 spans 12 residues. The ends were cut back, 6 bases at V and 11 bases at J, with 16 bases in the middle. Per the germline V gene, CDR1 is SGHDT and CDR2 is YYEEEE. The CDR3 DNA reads TGTGCCAGCACCAAAGGGGGACTAAAGCAGTATTTT. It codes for CASTKGGLKQYF. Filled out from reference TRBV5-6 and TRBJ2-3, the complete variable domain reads DAGVTQSPTHLIKTRGQQVTLRCSPKSGHDTVSWYQQALGQGPQFIFQYYEEEERQRGNFPDRFSGHQFPNYSSELNVNALLLGDSALYLCASTKGGLKQYFGPGTRLTVL.

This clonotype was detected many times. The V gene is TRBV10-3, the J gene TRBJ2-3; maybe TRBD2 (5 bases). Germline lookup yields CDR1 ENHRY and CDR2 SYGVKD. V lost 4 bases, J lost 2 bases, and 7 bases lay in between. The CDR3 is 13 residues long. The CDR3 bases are TGTGCCATCAGTGTACGGGACACAGATACGCAGTATTTT. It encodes CAISVRDTDTQYF.

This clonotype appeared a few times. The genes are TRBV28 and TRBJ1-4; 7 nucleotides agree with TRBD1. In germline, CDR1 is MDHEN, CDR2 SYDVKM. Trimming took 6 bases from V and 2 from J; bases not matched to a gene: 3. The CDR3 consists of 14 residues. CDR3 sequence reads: CASRPGGTNEKLFF. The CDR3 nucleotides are TGTGCCAGCAGACCAGGGGGGACTAATGAAAAACTGTTTTTT.

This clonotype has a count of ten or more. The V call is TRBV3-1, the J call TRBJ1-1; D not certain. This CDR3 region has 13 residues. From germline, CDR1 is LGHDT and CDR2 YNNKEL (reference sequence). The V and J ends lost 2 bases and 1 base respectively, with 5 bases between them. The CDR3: CASSQLGNTEAFF. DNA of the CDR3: TGTGCCAGCAGCCAACTAGGGAACACTGAAGCTTTCTTT.